This T cell receptor (beta chain) is drawn from a study of blood T cell repertoires in COVID-19. TCRdb keeps only in-frame clones here, not all; method: immunoSEQ multiplex PCR. Among about 190,000 clones, 80% were seen once, and the ten largest hold under 8%. The CDR3 is made up of 13 amino acids. V shed 2 bases and J shed 7 bases, with 11 bases lying between them. The germline V gene encodes CDR1 SGHVS and CDR2 FQNEAQ. This TCR was recovered from a man aged 55 to 70 with acute or convalescent COVID-19. Sequenced material: peripheral blood. The J gene is TRBJ1-1, the V gene TRBV7-8; D possibly corresponds to TRBD1 (5 bases). The CDR3 nucleotides read TGTGCCAGCAGCTTATGGTGGGGCCTTGAAGCTTTCTTT. Translation gives CASSLWWGLEAFF.